These T cell receptor beta chains were read from a single sample in a study of shared clonotypes between healthy human individuals. The table came from immunoSEQ multiplex PCR; TCRdb's copy has only in-frame clones and leaves some out. This sample carries 2 million to 2.5 million clones, about 92% of them seen once, and the ten largest clones take approximately 0.4%. Specimen: naive CD4+ T cells from PBMCs. The receptors come from a man between 18 and 29 years old in good health. Some clones in this sample may be carry-over from other donors' samples. Each CDR3 is given with its conserved first and last residue. A D gene is named only where the DNA matches it firmly. Clone sizes are given selectively: once, few, many, or a class where the clone is expanded.

size	D	V	J	CDR3	DNA
NA	NA	TRBV5-1	TRBJ1-2	CASSRTSRQASNYGYTF	TGCGCCAGCAGCAGGACGTCCCGACAGGCAAGTAACTATGGCTACACCTTC
NA	TRBD1	TRBV6-1	TRBJ1-5	CASSAVQGGQPQHF	TGTGCCAGCAGTGCAGTACAGGGGGGGCAGCCCCAGCATTTT
NA	NA	TRBV28	TRBJ2-7	CASSFYYEQYF	TGTGCCAGCAGTTTCTACTACGAGCAGTACTTC
NA	NA	TRBV15	TRBJ1-4	CATSRNTGSANEKLFF	TGTGCCACCAGCAGAAATACAGGGTCGGCTAATGAAAAACTGTTTTTT
NA	NA	TRBV18	TRBJ2-5	CASSPPGGSRWETQYF	TGTGCCAGCTCACCACCCGGAGGGTCAAGGTGGGAGACCCAGTACTTC
NA	TRBD2	TRBV5-1	TRBJ2-7	CASSLAWGGEQYF	TGCGCCAGCAGCTTGGCGTGGGGGGGCGAGCAGTACTTC
NA	NA	TRBV11-1	TRBJ2-3	CASRSLGAQSTDTQYF	TGTGCCAGCAGGTCATTAGGAGCCCAGAGCACAGATACGCAGTATTTT
once	TRBD2	TRBV7-9	TRBJ2-1	CASSPLAGGSSYNEQFF	TGTGCCAGCAGCCCTCTAGCGGGTGGGAGCTCCTACAATGAGCAGTTCTTC
NA	NA	TRBV30	TRBJ2-6	CAWSEASGANVLTF	TGTGCCTGGAGTGAGGCCTCTGGGGCCAACGTCCTGACTTTC
NA	NA	TRBV2	TRBJ2-2	CASSEAGGRLTGELFF	TGTGCCAGCAGTGAAGCGGGAGGCAGACTCACCGGGGAGCTGTTTTTT
NA	NA	TRBV18	TRBJ1-5	CASSPSIDQPQHF	TGTGCCAGCTCACCAAGCATAGATCAGCCCCAGCATTTT
NA	TRBD1	TRBV28	TRBJ1-4	CASSSPGTGDHNEKLFF	TGTGCCAGCAGTTCCCCCGGGACAGGGGACCATAATGAAAAACTGTTTTTT
NA	TRBD2	TRBV19	TRBJ2-1	CASSIRTSGIDEQFF	TGTGCCAGTAGTATAAGAACTAGCGGGATCGATGAGCAGTTCTTC
NA	NA	TRBV21-1	TRBJ1-5	CASRVNRGPAGEKPQHF	TGTGCCAGCAGGGTTAACCGGGGGCCGGCAGGGGAAAAGCCCCAGCATTTT
once	TRBD2	TRBV10-3	TRBJ2-5	CAISGTSGRAGQETQYF	TGTGCCATCAGTGGGACTAGCGGGAGGGCCGGGCAAGAGACCCAGTACTTC